At least ten counts were recorded for the clone carrying this T cell receptor beta chain. The data stem from a study of T cells after yellow fever vaccination. CDR1 is LGHNA, CDR2 YSLEER, per germline. Trimming took 0 bases from V and 3 from J, leaving 9 bases between them. The CDR3 has 14 residues. TCRdb used MiXCR to reprocess the 5' RACE reads, holding one entry per CDR3 protein. The sample yields fewer than 450,000 distinct CDR3 sequences, about 4% seen once. Here the sequenced sample was PBMCs, taken 5 days after the yellow fever booster vaccination. The rearrangement joins TRBV4-3 to TRBJ2-7; a weak D match, TRBD2 (5 bases). This receptor was obtained from a man between 18 and 35 years old who received the YFV17D yellow fever vaccine. CDR3 loop: CASSQDIGDYEQYF. CDR3 in DNA: TGCGCCAGCAGCCAAGATATCGGGGACTACGAGCAGTACTTC.